What follows are 5 T cell receptor beta chains derived from one specimen sequenced in a study of blood T cells in healthy people across ages. A J-beta primer mix and a sample-barcoded 5' primer were used in a second PCR of roughly 6 to 11 cycles. One entry per CDR3 protein, called by TCRdb with MiXCR from the 5' RACE reads. Among approximately 1.5 million distinct CDR3 sequences listed, about 32% were seen once. Sequencing used blood. The receptors come from a woman in her 30s in good health.

The rearrangement uses TRBV5-1 and TRBJ1-5, with a tentative D call TRBD1 (5 bases). This CDR3 spans 18 amino acids. V dropped 0 bases and J dropped 3 bases, with 19 bases sitting between them. The germline gives CDR1 SGHRS, CDR2 YFSETQ. The CDR3 region is CASSLGPTGAGNNQPQHF. In nucleotides, the CDR3 is TGCGCCAGCAGCTTGGGTCCGACGGGAGCAGGGAACAATCAGCCCCAGCATTTT.

The chain combines TRBV5-1 with TRBJ1-6; no firm D call. Germline loops: CDR1 SGHRS, CDR2 YFSETQ. Trimming took 0 bases from V and 10 from J, leaving 8 bases between them. CDR3 length: 13 residues. CDR3 region: CASSLASDSPLHF. The CDR3 DNA reads as TGCGCCAGCAGCTTGGCCTCCGACTCACCCCTCCACTTT. Complete variable domain (other parts from reference TRBV5-1 and TRBJ1-6): KAGVTQTPRYLIKTRGQQVTLSCSPISGHRSVSWYQQTPGQGLQFLFEYFSETQRNKGNFPGRFSGRQFSNSRSEMNVSTLELGDSALYLCASSLASDSPLHFGNGTRLTVT.

Only a few counts were recorded for this clonotype. V is TRBV24-1 and J is TRBJ1-1; no clear D gene. This CDR3 has 12 amino acids. V was cut by 3 bases and J by 2 bases, with 3 bases left in between. Germline-derived CDR1 and CDR2 are KGHDR and SFDVKD. CDR3 sequence reads: CATSDVNTEAFF. In DNA, the CDR3 is TGTGCCACCAGTGATGTTAACACTGAAGCTTTCTTT.

The chain is built from TRBV5-1 and TRBJ2-7, with D possibly TRBD2 on 10 matching bases. CDR3 size: 20 residues. Trimming cost V 4 bases and J 3 bases, with 32 bases left between them. CDR1 is SGHRS, CDR2 YFSETQ, per germline. CDR3 region: CASSPTGGPLAGDLHYEQYF. CDR3 nucleotide sequence: TGCGCCAGCAGCCCAACAGGGGGCCCGCTAGCGGGAGATTTACACTACGAGCAGTACTTC.

This clonotype was counted only a few times. As DNA, the CDR3 is TGTGCCAGCAGTATAGGACTAGCTAGCACAGATACGCAGTATTTT. Amino acids: CASSIGLASTDTQYF. The rearrangement links TRBV27 to TRBJ2-3; 8 bases fit TRBD2. There are 15 residues in the CDR3. The V gene end was trimmed by 5 bases and the J gene end by 0 bases; junction bases not matched to a gene: 4. Germline-derived CDR1 and CDR2 are MNHEY and SMNVEV (reference sequence).